This TCR beta chain stems from a study of blood T cell repertoires in COVID-19. Turning to the study itself: Some COVID-19 samples were acute and others convalescent; all came from the United States, Italy and Spain.

The CDR3 covers 12 residues. Germline CDR1 is LNHDA and CDR2 is SQIVND (reference sequence). The germline V and J ends were trimmed by 6 bases and 4 bases, with 9 bases remaining between them. Under the authors' procedure: Amplification from reference gene primers served as the basis for estimated nucleated cell counts. Data came from immunoSEQ multiplex PCR; TCRdb stores just in-frame clones and leaves some out. D and trimming were read from the DNA, whereas the V and J calls and clone size are those reported in that table. The profile shows 190,000 or so clones, around 87% of them singletons. The chain couples TRBV19 to TRBJ1-2, with D possibly matching TRBD1 (5 bases). The sample comprised peripheral blood. The TCR was taken from a man aged 40-55 years with active or convalescent COVID-19. In nucleotides, the CDR3 is TGTGCCAGTAGAGACAGCCTCTATGGCTACACCTTC. It codes for CASRDSLYGYTF.